These 9 T cell receptor beta chains came from one sample sequenced in a study of blood T cells in healthy people across ages. Through a sample-barcoded 5' primer and a J-beta primer mix, a second PCR was run for about 6 to 12 cycles. MiXCR, run by TCRdb on the 5' RACE reads, gives a single entry per CDR3 protein. This sample carries about 1.8 million distinct CDR3 sequences, around 48% of them seen once, and the ten largest clones take approximately 2.1%. Material: blood. The receptors come from a woman aged 40 to 49 in good health.

The table lists this clonotype with a few counts. The rearrangement uses TRBV6-5 and TRBJ2-5; D gene ambiguous. Trimming took off 7 bases at V and 9 bases at J, with 9 bases between the two ends. CDR1 is MNHEY, CDR2 SVGAGI, per germline. The CDR3 contains 10 residues. The DNA for the CDR3 is TGTGCCAGCAATTCGGCCCCCCAGTACTTC. Protein product: CASNSAPQYF.

The rearrangement joins TRBV5-5 to TRBJ2-3, with D unresolved. V dropped 4 bases and J dropped 1 base, with 13 bases sitting between them. The CDR3 length is 15 residues. Germline V gene sequence: CDR1 SGHKS, CDR2 YYEKEE (reference sequence). The CDR3 region is CASSPQEWGTDTQYF. The CDR3, as DNA: TGTGCCAGCAGCCCCCAGGAGTGGGGCACAGATACGCAGTATTTT.

The V gene is TRBV29-1, the J gene TRBJ2-3, with D possibly being TRBD2 (6 bases). The CDR3 totals 14 residues. V lost 0 bases and J 4 bases, leaving 11 bases between the germline ends. Germline assignment: CDR1 SQVTM and CDR2 ANQGSEA. CDR3 DNA: TGCAGCGTTGAAGAGGGAAGGGAGGCAGATACGCAGTATTTT. It translates to CSVEEGREADTQYF.

The chain has TRBV7-9 and TRBJ1-2; D is unclear. Germline V gene data show CDR1 as SEHNR and CDR2 as FQNEAQ (reference sequence). Trimming cost V 5 bases and J 4 bases, with 11 bases left between them. This CDR3 is 13 amino acids long. CDR3 sequence (DNA): TGTGCCAGCAGCCCAGACTACGGCTATGGCTACACCTTC. It translates to CASSPDYGYGYTF.

The chain links TRBV12-3 or TRBV12-4 to TRBJ2-7; TRBD1 aligns across 7 bases. CDR3 size: 15 residues. Losses at the gene ends were 6 bases for V and 1 base for J; bases not matched to a gene: 9. The CDR3 protein is CASSSDRVVSYEQYF. The CDR3 DNA follows: TGTGCCAGCAGCTCCGACAGGGTAGTATCCTACGAGCAGTACTTC.

The rearrangement joins TRBV11-2 to TRBJ2-1; TRBD2 aligns across 8 bases. CDR1 is SGHAT and CDR2 is FQNNGV in the germline V gene. CDR3 size: 15 residues. V shed 4 bases, J shed 7 bases, and the junction held 9 bases outside the gene matches. For the CDR3, the DNA is TGTGCCAGCAGCTCCCGGGGGGGCGATAGGAATGAGCAGTTCTTC. Its protein is CASSSRGGDRNEQFF.

The chain combines TRBV28 with TRBJ1-2, with TRBD1 matching 12 bases. The CDR3 extends over 16 amino acids. The ends lost 5 bases at V and 3 bases at J; junction bases unmatched: 7. Looked up from germline, CDR1 is MDHEN and CDR2 is SYDVKM. CDR3 DNA sequence: TGTGCCAGCAGTGAACACGGGACAGGGGGCCACTATGGCTACACCTTC. Its translation: CASSEHGTGGHYGYTF.

The rearrangement joins TRBV11-2 to TRBJ2-2; possibly TRBD2 for D (5 bases). Germline V gives CDR1 SGHAT, CDR2 FQNNGV. V was shortened by 5 bases and J by 2 bases, with 15 bases between the two germline ends. This CDR3 spans 16 amino acids. As DNA, the CDR3 is TGTGCCAGCAGCCCGGCGGCGGGCACTAACACCGGGGAGCTGTTTTTT. It specifies CASSPAAGTNTGELFF.

Regarding this clonotype: An end of the junction does not agree with germline; a read error may underlie this. V usage is TRBV15 and J usage is TRBJ2-1, with 10 bases matching TRBD2. This CDR3 spans 15 amino acids. CDR1 and CDR2 (germline): LNHNV, YYDKDF (reference sequence). Here the CDR3 reads CDTSGGAVGNNEQFF. DNA of the CDR3: TGTGACACCAGCGGGGGGGCCGTTGGAAACAATGAGCAGTTCTTC.